This is a list of T cell receptor beta chains from one sample in a study of siplizumab effects on memory and regulatory T cells. The protocol was immunoSEQ multiplex PCR, while the TCRdb copy is restricted to in-frame clones and leaves out a portion. This table holds under 100,000 clones, over 90% found once. Specimen: non-Treg CD4+ T cells sorted from blood. These receptors were obtained from a human donor in good health. CDR3s include the opening cysteine and the closing phenylalanine or tryptophan. Fields, in order: J gene, V gene, clone size, D gene, CDR3 protein, CDR3 DNA. A D gene is named only where the DNA matches it firmly. Expanded clones are given a class, and other clones once, few, many or no size at all.

j_gene: TRBJ2-7; v_gene: TRBV9; abundance: -; d_gene: TRBD2; CDR3aa: CASSLLAGAGEQYF; CDR3nt: TGTGCCAGCAGCTTGTTAGCGGGAGCAGGCGAGCAGTACTTC
j_gene: TRBJ2-3; v_gene: TRBV7-8; abundance: -; d_gene: -; CDR3aa: CASSLRSSTDTQYF; CDR3nt: TGTGCCAGCAGCTTACGGTCTAGTACAGATACGCAGTATTTT
j_gene: TRBJ2-7; v_gene: TRBV4-1; abundance: once; d_gene: -; CDR3aa: CASSQVGIGEQYF; CDR3nt: TGCGCCAGCAGCCAAGTCGGTATTGGCGAGCAGTACTTC
j_gene: TRBJ1-1; v_gene: TRBV28; abundance: -; d_gene: TRBD1; CDR3aa: CASGGTGGFRAFF; CDR3nt: TGTGCCAGCGGTGGGACAGGCGGTTTTAGAGCTTTCTTT
j_gene: TRBJ2-7; v_gene: TRBV19; abundance: -; d_gene: -; CDR3aa: CASSIRGGNYEQYF; CDR3nt: TGTGCCAGTAGTATTAGAGGGGGGAACTACGAGCAGTACTTC
j_gene: TRBJ1-6; v_gene: TRBV5-1; abundance: -; d_gene: -; CDR3aa: CASSSTRDSPLHF; CDR3nt: TGCGCCAGCAGCTCGACGCGCGATTCACCCCTCCACTTT
j_gene: TRBJ1-6; v_gene: TRBV5-1; abundance: -; d_gene: TRBD1; CDR3aa: CASSSQGANSPLHF; CDR3nt: TGCGCCAGCAGCTCGCAGGGGGCTAATTCACCCCTCCACTTT
j_gene: TRBJ2-7; v_gene: TRBV6-5; abundance: -; d_gene: TRBD2; CDR3aa: CASSRTSGYYEQYF; CDR3nt: TGTGCCAGCAGTCGGACTAGCGGGTACTACGAGCAGTACTTC
j_gene: TRBJ2-5; v_gene: TRBV6-1; abundance: -; d_gene: -; CDR3aa: CASSELAGPGTQYF; CDR3nt: TGTGCCAGCAGTGAGTTAGCCGGCCCGGGGACCCAGTACTTC
j_gene: TRBJ2-1; v_gene: TRBV5-4; abundance: -; d_gene: -; CDR3aa: CASSLEGTSNEQFF; CDR3nt: TGTGCCAGCAGCTTGGAGGGGACATCCAATGAGCAGTTCTTC
j_gene: TRBJ2-7; v_gene: TRBV25-1; abundance: -; d_gene: -; CDR3aa: CASSDYYEQYF; CDR3nt: TGTGCCAGCAGTGACTACTACGAGCAGTACTTC
j_gene: TRBJ1-1; v_gene: TRBV29-1; abundance: few; d_gene: -; CDR3aa: CSVAGLGEAFF; CDR3nt: TGCAGCGTTGCTGGACTTGGTGAAGCTTTCTTT
j_gene: TRBJ1-5; v_gene: TRBV7-8; abundance: -; d_gene: TRBD1; CDR3aa: CASSLDRGDQPQHF; CDR3nt: TGTGCCAGCAGCCTAGACAGGGGCGATCAGCCCCAGCATTTT
j_gene: TRBJ2-2; v_gene: TRBV6-1; abundance: once; d_gene: -; CDR3aa: CASSEVPTGELFF; CDR3nt: TGTGCCAGCAGTGAAGTGCCTACCGGGGAGCTGTTTTTT
j_gene: TRBJ2-3; v_gene: TRBV7-2; abundance: -; d_gene: TRBD1; CDR3aa: CASSLTGAGTDTQYF; CDR3nt: TGTGCCAGCAGCTTGACAGGGGCTGGGACAGATACGCAGTATTTT
j_gene: TRBJ1-4; v_gene: TRBV4-1; abundance: once; d_gene: -; CDR3aa: CASSQDRGILWGEKLFF; CDR3nt: TGCGCCAGCAGCCAAGATCGGGGTATACTATGGGGTGAAAAACTGTTTTTT
j_gene: TRBJ1-2; v_gene: TRBV28; abundance: -; d_gene: -; CDR3aa: CASSLGPVGVGYTF; CDR3nt: TGTGCCAGCAGTTTAGGTCCCGTAGGGGTGGGCTACACCTTC
j_gene: TRBJ1-4; v_gene: TRBV20-1; abundance: -; d_gene: -; CDR3aa: CSAYPREKLFF; CDR3nt: TGCAGTGCTTACCCAAGGGAAAAACTGTTTTTT
j_gene: TRBJ2-7; v_gene: TRBV6-4; abundance: few; d_gene: -; CDR3aa: CASSEDILREQYF; CDR3nt: TGTGCCAGCAGTGAGGACATCCTCCGGGAGCAGTACTTC
j_gene: TRBJ1-1; v_gene: TRBV21-1; abundance: -; d_gene: -; CDR3aa: CASSPRGDRGRENTEAFF; CDR3nt: TGTGCCAGCAGCCCTAGGGGGGACAGGGGGCGCGAGAACACTGAAGCTTTCTTT
j_gene: TRBJ2-3; v_gene: TRBV19; abundance: -; d_gene: TRBD1; CDR3aa: CASSTHRGFTDTQYF; CDR3nt: TGTGCCAGTAGTACCCACAGGGGGTTCACAGATACGCAGTATTTT
j_gene: TRBJ1-5; v_gene: TRBV28; abundance: -; d_gene: -; CDR3aa: CASSLPQVRQPQHF; CDR3nt: TGTGCCAGCAGTTTACCCCAGGTCCGTCAGCCCCAGCATTTT